This is a list of T cell receptor beta chains from one sample in a study of blood T cell repertoires in COVID-19. This table comes from immunoSEQ multiplex PCR, and its TCRdb copy is limited to in-frame clones, with some not included. The sample carries fewer than 120,000 clones, approximately 80% recorded once. The sample comprised peripheral blood. The receptors stem from a woman aged 55-69 years with acute or convalescent COVID-19. Each CDR3 is given with its conserved first and last residue. D genes are given only for firm matches. Not every row has a clone size; where given, it reads once, few, many or a size class.

TRBJ1-1 TRBD1 TRBV9 - TGTGCCAGCAGCGAGGGAGCCCTTCCGGGACAGAAGGCGATGAACACTGAAGCTTTCTTT CASSEGALPGQKAMNTEAFF
TRBJ2-7 TRBD1 TRBV10-3 - TGTGCCATCAGCCCACAGGGGGGAGTATACGAGCAGTACTTC CAISPQGGVYEQYF
TRBJ1-1 - TRBV18 - TGTGCCAGCTCCCTCCAGGGTGTGGGGGCCATTGAAGCTTTCTTT CASSLQGVGAIEAFF
TRBJ1-2 TRBD1 TRBV28 - TGTGCCAGCAGTTCCTCGGACAGGCGCTTAAGCTACACCTTC CASSSSDRRLSYTF
TRBJ1-1 - TRBV14 - TGTGCCAGCAGCCAAGTCCCGGGGACTGAAGCTTTCTTT CASSQVPGTEAFF
TRBJ2-7 - TRBV7-2 - TGTGCCAGCAGCTTTAAGGGGGACACATCCTACGAGCAGTACTTC CASSFKGDTSYEQYF
TRBJ2-2 TRBD1 TRBV7-7 - TGTGCCAGCAGCCCGGGGACAGGGAAGGCCGGGGAGCTGTTTTTT CASSPGTGKAGELFF
TRBJ2-7 TRBD1 TRBV15 - TGTGCCACCAGCAGAGGGGGGACAGGGAGAGATTACGAGCAGTACTTC CATSRGGTGRDYEQYF
TRBJ2-1 TRBD2 TRBV29-1 - TGCAGCTTTCGCTACCGAGGACTAGGACACAATGAGCAGTTCTTC CSFRYRGLGHNEQFF
TRBJ1-6 - TRBV19 - TGTGCCAGTAATTCAGGGGATTCACCCCTCCACTTT CASNSGDSPLHF
TRBJ2-7 TRBD2 TRBV6-5 - TGTGCCAGCAGTTATGGGACTAGCCCAACCTACGAGCAGTACTTC CASSYGTSPTYEQYF
TRBJ1-2 - TRBV2 - TGTGCCTTCCAGCAGGGGCGCGGGAACTATGGCTACACCTTC CAFQQGRGNYGYTF
TRBJ2-7 - TRBV7-2 - TGTGCCAGCAGTTCCGGGACTGGAAATTTGTGGCAGTACTTC CASSSGTGNLWQYF
TRBJ2-7 - TRBV2 - TGTGCCAGCAGCGCGACCTACGAGCAGTACTTC CASSATYEQYF
TRBJ1-5 TRBD1 TRBV2 - TGTGCCAGCGGAGGACAGGGGCCTCCGCCCCAGCATTTT CASGGQGPPPQHF
TRBJ1-1 TRBD1 TRBV5-1 - TGCGCCAGCAGCTTGGGACAGGGAACCGCTTTCTTT CASSLGQGTAFF
TRBJ1-2 TRBD1 TRBV20-1 once TGCAGTGCTGGGGACAGCTATGGCTACACCTTC CSAGDSYGYTF
TRBJ2-5 - TRBV28 - TGTGCCAGCAGTGGCGAAAGCCGGAGGGAGACCCAGTACTTC CASSGESRRETQYF
TRBJ2-5 TRBD2 TRBV7-2 - TGTGCCAGCAGCTTAGAGCCTAGCGGGCGAGAGACCCAGTACTTC CASSLEPSGRETQYF
TRBJ2-5 TRBD1 TRBV7-9 - TGTGCCAGCAGCGGGGCCGGGACAGGGGAAGAGACCCAGTACTTC CASSGAGTGEETQYF
TRBJ1-1 TRBD1 TRBV5-5 - TGTGCCAGCAGCGCACCGGGACAGTTAACGACTGAAGCTTTCTTT CASSAPGQLTTEAFF
TRBJ1-1 - TRBV6-5 - TGTGCCAGCAGGATTTCTGGCGGGGACACTGAAGCTTTCTTT CASRISGGDTEAFF
TRBJ2-5 TRBD1 TRBV12-3/TRBV12-4 - TGTGCCAGCAGTGGGACAGGGAGAAAGACCCAGTACTTC CASSGTGRKTQYF
TRBJ1-2 - TRBV28 - TGTGCCAGCAGTTTAGGCGGGGGCGGCTATGGCTACACCTTC CASSLGGGGYGYTF
TRBJ2-2 - TRBV5-8 - TGTGCCAGCAGCCCCGTCGGTCACACCGGGGAGCTGTTTTTT CASSPVGHTGELFF
TRBJ2-7 - TRBV5-4 - TGTGCCAGCAGCTTTCCGGACTCCGCCTACGAGCAGTACTTC CASSFPDSAYEQYF
TRBJ2-7 - TRBV7-9 - TGTGCCAGCAGCCCTATATACGAGCAGTACTTC CASSPIYEQYF
TRBJ1-2 - TRBV7-8 - TGTGCCAGCAGCTTAGCGCTGGGGAGCTATGGCTACACCTTC CASSLALGSYGYTF
TRBJ1-6 - TRBV12-3/TRBV12-4 once TGTGCCAGCAGTTTTCAGGATCTGTCACCCCTCCACTTT CASSFQDLSPLHF
TRBJ1-2 - TRBV19 once TGTGCCAGTAGTCGACAGCTGAACTATGGCTACACCTTC CASSRQLNYGYTF
TRBJ2-3 TRBD2 TRBV5-1 - TGCGCCAGCAGCTTCGGGACTAGCGGGGAGTCGCAGTATTTT CASSFGTSGESQYF
TRBJ1-5 - TRBV4-1 - TGCGCCAGCAGCCAAGTCCTTATTGCAGGCCGCCAGCCCCAGCATTTT CASSQVLIAGRQPQHF
TRBJ1-6 TRBD1 TRBV2 - TGTGCCACCCAGGGGGGTTATTCACCCCTCCACTTT CATQGGYSPLHF
TRBJ2-1 - TRBV9 once TGTGCCAGCAGCGTATTTGATAGCGGCGACTCCTACAATGAGCAGTTCTTC CASSVFDSGDSYNEQFF
TRBJ1-1 - TRBV23-1 - TGCGCCAGCAGTGGCAGGGTTGGTCACACTGAAGCTTTCTTT CASSGRVGHTEAFF
TRBJ2-7 - TRBV6-5 - TGTGCCAGCAGTTACTTAAAGGGAGGCGAGCAGTACTTC CASSYLKGGEQYF
TRBJ2-3 - TRBV6-2/TRBV6-3 - TGTGCCAGCAGTTACTCGATGCCAGGGAGCACAGATACGCAGTATTTT CASSYSMPGSTDTQYF
TRBJ2-5 - TRBV5-1 - TGCGCCAGCAGCCCTGTTTCAGAGACCCAGTACTTC CASSPVSETQYF
TRBJ1-5 TRBD1 TRBV24-1 - TGTGCCACCAGTGATGGGGACAGAAATCAGCCCCAGCATTTT CATSDGDRNQPQHF
TRBJ1-4 - TRBV9 once TGTGCCAGCAGCGTAGCTACACAGGGAGAAAAACTGTTTTTT CASSVATQGEKLFF
TRBJ2-2 - TRBV21-1 - TGTGCCAGCAGGAGACAGGGGGCGGACACCGGGGAGCTGTTTTTT CASRRQGADTGELFF
TRBJ2-1 TRBD2 TRBV2 - TGTGCCAGCAGTCTCAATAGCGGGTCCTACAATGAGCAGTTCTTC CASSLNSGSYNEQFF
TRBJ2-5 - TRBV19 - TGTGCCAGTAGTATTTCCCGGAGCAGGGAGGTAGTTGAGACCCAGTACTTC CASSISRSREVVETQYF
TRBJ2-5 TRBD2 TRBV3-1/TRBV3-2 few TGTGCCAGCAGCCACTGTTCAGCGGGGGGCTCGAAGACCCAGTACTTC CASSHCSAGGSKTQYF
TRBJ2-3 - TRBV9 - TGTGCCAGCAGCCCCCGTTCGGGGGGCCCCACAGATACGCAGTATTTT CASSPRSGGPTDTQYF
TRBJ2-1 TRBD2 TRBV29-1 few TGCAGCTCTAATACCGGGCGGGGGGGCTCCTACAATGAGCAGTTCTTC CSSNTGRGGSYNEQFF
TRBJ2-7 - TRBV27 - TGTGCCAGCAGAACCGGACAGCTCGAGCAGTACTTC CASRTGQLEQYF
TRBJ2-1 TRBD2 TRBV7-3 few TGTGCCAGCAGGGCTAGCGGGGGAAATGAGCAGTTCTTC CASRASGGNEQFF